In this sample, the clone carrying this TCR beta chain turned up once. The data belong to a study of blood T cells in healthy people across ages. A J-beta primer mix and a sample-barcoded 5' primer were used in a second PCR of roughly 6 to 11 cycles. TCRdb passed the 5' RACE reads through MiXCR, listing each CDR3 protein once. The sample lists about 930,000 distinct CDR3 sequences; almost 30% were seen once. The V end lost 5 bases, the J end lost 6 bases, and 12 bases lay between the germline ends. The germline CDR1 and CDR2 sequences are SNHLY and FYNNEI. The CDR3 consists of 13 residues. The sample was also linked to a second study, of T cells of mothers and their children. That source reports: During the second PCR, the M1S primer introduced sample barcodes along with 2-4 random nucleotides. The TCR beta CDR3 read count exceeded 9.5 million for each mother and was about 3 million for each child. Within related and unrelated pairs, thymic selection shapes TCR recombination output in a similar way.

The V call is TRBV2, the J call TRBJ2-3, with D perhaps TRBD2 (6 bases). The sequenced sample consisted of blood. The clonotype originates from a woman aged 40 to 55 in good health. Written as DNA, the CDR3 is TGTGCCAGCAGTATGACTAGGCCCGATACGCAGTATTTT. Its translation: CASSMTRPDTQYF. Full variable domain (missing parts from reference TRBV2 and TRBJ2-3): EPEVTQTPSHQVTQMGQEVILRCVPISNHLYFYWYRQILGQKVEFLVSFYNNEISEKSEIFDDQFSVERPDGSNFTLKIRSTKLEDSAMYFCASSMTRPDTQYFGPGTRLTVL.